The entry below gives a single T cell receptor (beta chain) sequence along with its context. Its antigen is unknown. The data are from a study of monozygotic twins with inflammatory bowel disease. Broader study findings: Patient repertoire variability may have increased through differing immunosuppressive treatments. Clonotype sharing was lower in IBD patients than healthy twins, most markedly with disease activity.

PCR of TCRalpha and TCRbeta cDNA was nested, with two rounds of 16 and 9 cycles. Reprocessing the 5' RACE reads, TCRdb reports a single entry for every CDR3 protein and omits DNA. This table holds more than 350,000 distinct CDR3 sequences. This CDR3 region has 15 residues. The clonotype comes from a human donor with ulcerative colitis or Crohn's disease, or a healthy co-twin of an affected twin (not recorded which). The chain carries TRBV12-3 or TRBV12-4 and TRBJ2-1; TCRdb selects TRBD1, and the lack of DNA leaves this call unchecked. Sequencing input: blood. CDR3 loop: CASSSVTSAYNEQFF.